This TCR beta chain came from a study of T-cell memory formation after mild COVID-19. For the study at large: Largely, TCR clusters stayed within a single donor.

Worth noting for this clonotype: Its antigen is unidentified.

General observations from the study: Memory from before infection featured some responding clones, which suggests cross-reactive memory joined. Nothing showed for sure that second-wave clones peaking on day 37 were SARS-CoV-2 specific.

Trimming pared 3 bases from V and 1 base from J, leaving 10 bases between. The CDR3 sequence is 14 residues long. Germline loops: CDR1 SGHKS, CDR2 YYEKEE (reference sequence). Researchers used 5'RACE with constant-segment primers to make TCR alpha and TCR beta cDNA libraries that carry sample barcodes and UMIs. MiXCR, run by TCRdb on the 5' RACE reads, gives a single entry per CDR3 protein. The sample has under 650,000 distinct CDR3 sequences, 15% to 20% seen once. Specimen: PBMCs or a T cell subset sorted from them (not recorded which). The sequence derives from an adult woman who had mild COVID-19 (a few samples of this study predate the infection). Cell type and time point are not known. V is TRBV5-5 and J is TRBJ1-1; D remains unclear. CDR3 bases: TGTGCCAGCAGCTGGATAGATAGGAACACTGAAGCTTTCTTT. Translating gives CASSWIDRNTEAFF.